This T cell receptor beta chain stems from a study of T cell repertoires in cytomegalovirus infection. Turning to the study itself: From public TCR beta signatures came an indication of both CMV infection and matching HLA type.

In TCRdb, the reads were re-called with MiXCR into one record per CDR3 protein. Altogether about 5,700 distinct CDR3 sequences are present, 50% to 65% being singletons, with the ten largest covering about 90%. Study results and limitations: The response measured ex vivo was dominated by TCR beta clonotypes (HLA-C-restricted and CMV-specific). The cumulative frequency of public TCR beta families identified carriers of CMV plus the relevant HLA.

The table lists this clonotype with a few counts. Its matching antigen is unknown. The CDR3 is made up of 13 amino acids. The ends were cut back, 3 bases at V and 10 bases at J, with 13 bases in the middle. CDR1 is SEHNR, CDR2 FQNEAQ, per germline (reference sequence). The clonotype comes from a human donor in good health (CMV status not recorded). Some clones in this sample may be carry-over from other donors' samples. What was sequenced was PBMCs, sequenced either directly or after in vitro stimulation (not recorded which). The V and J genes are TRBV7-9 and TRBJ2-1, with a possible D match to TRBD2 (5 bases). DNA for the CDR3: TGTGCCAGCAGCTTCCCGGGGAATCCCGAGCAGTTCTTC. Translating it yields CASSFPGNPEQFF.